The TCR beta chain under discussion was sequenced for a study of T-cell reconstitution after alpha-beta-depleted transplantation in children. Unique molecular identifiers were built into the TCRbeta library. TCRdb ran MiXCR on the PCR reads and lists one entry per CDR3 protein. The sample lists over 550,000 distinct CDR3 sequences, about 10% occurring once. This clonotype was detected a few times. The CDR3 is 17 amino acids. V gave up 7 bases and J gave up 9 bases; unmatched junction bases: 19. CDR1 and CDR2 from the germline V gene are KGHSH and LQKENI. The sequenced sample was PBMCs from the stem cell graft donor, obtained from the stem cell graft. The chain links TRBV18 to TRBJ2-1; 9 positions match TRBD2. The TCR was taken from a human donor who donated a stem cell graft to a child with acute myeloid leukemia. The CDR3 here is CASFPPVTSGLVSEQFF. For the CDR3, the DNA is TGTGCCAGCTTCCCTCCCGTGACTAGCGGTCTAGTGAGTGAGCAGTTCTTC. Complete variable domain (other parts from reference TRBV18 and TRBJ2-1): NAGVMQNPRHLVRRRGQEARLRCSPMKGHSHVYWYRQLPEEGLKFMVYLQKENIIDESGMPKERFSAEFPKEGPSILRIQQVVRGDSAAYFCASFPPVTSGLVSEQFFGPGTRLTVL.